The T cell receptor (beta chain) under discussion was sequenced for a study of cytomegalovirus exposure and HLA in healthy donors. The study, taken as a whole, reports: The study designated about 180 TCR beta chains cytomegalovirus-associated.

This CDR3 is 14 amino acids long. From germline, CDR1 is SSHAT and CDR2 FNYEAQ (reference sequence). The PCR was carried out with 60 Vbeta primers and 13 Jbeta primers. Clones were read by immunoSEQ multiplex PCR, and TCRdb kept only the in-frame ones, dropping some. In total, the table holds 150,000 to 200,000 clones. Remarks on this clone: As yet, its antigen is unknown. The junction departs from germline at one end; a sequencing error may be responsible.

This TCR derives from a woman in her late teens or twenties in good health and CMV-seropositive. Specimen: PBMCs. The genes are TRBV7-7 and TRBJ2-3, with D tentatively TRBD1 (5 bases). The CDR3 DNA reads TGTGCTAGCAGCTTAGGGCAGGGAACAGATACGCAGTATTTT. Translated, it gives CASSLGQGTDTQYF.